This entry features one T cell receptor (beta chain) sequence. Antigen: not known. Other DNA sequences within the sample encode an identical CDR3. The data originate from a study of T cells in narcolepsy. Study as a whole: Healthy controls were enrolled alongside patients with narcolepsy type 1 or type 2.

Germline V lookup: CDR1 LNHNV, CDR2 YYDKDF (reference sequence). CDR3 size: 13 residues. Trimming took off 1 base at V and 3 bases at J, with 5 bases between the two ends. The study, taken as a whole, reports: Same-patient CSF and blood CD4+ T cell clonotypes included HCRT-specific and TRIB2-specific autoreactive ones. Blood of same and different patients, but not healthy controls, reportedly held recurring autoreactive clonotypes.

TCRdb's table, derived via immunoSEQ multiplex PCR, lists solely in-frame clones and lacks some. Of about 30,000 clones listed, 78% were seen once; the top ten hold 1.2%. This receptor was identified in a human donor with narcolepsy. This rearrangement joins TRBV15 to TRBJ2-3, with D possibly called TRBD1 or TRBD2 (5 bases each). Specimen: CD45RA- memory CD4+ T cells from PBMCs. The CDR3 bases are TGTGCCACCAGCAGAGGGGGGACAGATACGCAGTATTTT. Protein sequence: CATSRGGTDTQYF.